This T cell receptor beta chain was captured by sequencing in a study of cytomegalovirus exposure and HLA in healthy donors. Study-wide points: Sequencing probably produced one cluster of sequence variants that were highly shared. Upon later analysis, HLA-associated TCR beta chains proved more clonally expanded than other, equally common chains. Upon later analysis, TCR association rates were observed to vary by HLA locus, being highest for DRB1 and lowest for HLA-C.

PCR primers comprised 60 Vbeta and 13 Jbeta primers. The method was immunoSEQ multiplex PCR; TCRdb's version includes in-frame clones alone and lacks a portion of them. Among 150,000 to 200,000 clones, approximately 84% were seen once, and the ten largest hold approximately 5.4%. Looked up from germline, CDR1 is LNHNV and CDR2 is YYDKDF (reference sequence). CDR3 length equals 14 residues. The germline V and J ends were trimmed by 0 bases and 11 bases, with 16 bases remaining between them. At collection, donors were nominally healthy, but unrecorded immune exposures were probable. A word on this clone: Its antigen is not known.

The TCR originated in a woman in her twenties or thirties in good health and CMV-seropositive. Sequencing input: PBMCs. The chain uses TRBV15 and TRBJ1-1; D might be TRBD1 (5 bases). CDR3 nucleotides: TGTGCCACCAGCAGAGATTACAAGGGGCGTGAGGCTTTCTTT. It is translated as CATSRDYKGREAFF.